Following are 12 T cell receptor beta chains from one sample sequenced in a study of blood T cell repertoires in COVID-19. Sequencing used immunoSEQ multiplex PCR; TCRdb keeps in-frame clones, though not all of them. The sample yields about 200,000 clones, around 84% seen once. The sequencing sample was made of peripheral blood. These TCRs come from a human donor in a cohort sampled during active COVID-19.

As to this clone: Different DNA sequences within this sample yield the same CDR3. V and J are TRBV18 and TRBJ1-6; 9 nucleotides agree with TRBD1. Unmatched junction bases numbered 4, after V lost 6 bases and J lost 7 bases. The V gene's germline CDR1 is KGHSH and CDR2 LQKENI. The CDR3 extends over 14 amino acids. The CDR3 nucleotides are TGTGCCAGCTCTCCGGACAGGGGCAATTCACCCCTCCACTTT. This codes for CASSPDRGNSPLHF.

V gene TRBV18 combines with J gene TRBJ1-1; D unresolved. CDR3 size: 16 residues. Trimming took 0 bases from V and 5 from J, leaving 16 bases between them. The germline V gene has CDR1 KGHSH and CDR2 LQKENI. The CDR3 bases are TGTGCCAGCTCACCACCCCTTGCCGGGGTACGAACTGAAGCTTTCTTT. Translation gives CASSPPLAGVRTEAFF. The variable domain in full, completed from reference TRBV18 and TRBJ1-1, reads NAGVMQNPRHLVRRRGQEARLRCSPMKGHSHVYWYRQLPEEGLKFMVYLQKENIIDESGMPKERFSAEFPKEGPSILRIQQVVRGDSAAYFCASSPPLAGVRTEAFFGQGTRLTVV.

The rearrangement links TRBV15 to TRBJ1-4; D possibly corresponds to TRBD1 (6 bases). The CDR3 totals 15 residues. CDR1 and CDR2 from the germline V gene are LNHNV and YYDKDF (reference sequence). V gave up 0 bases and J gave up 8 bases, with 13 bases separating them. The CDR3 protein is CATSRDRGGWEKLFF. The CDR3 bases are TGTGCCACCAGCAGAGATCGCGGGGGCTGGGAAAAACTGTTTTTT.

V usage is TRBV2 and J usage is TRBJ2-3; possibly TRBD1 for D (5 bases). Trimming removed 5 bases from V and 1 base from J, with 13 bases in between. The germline gives CDR1 SNHLY, CDR2 FYNNEI. The CDR3 consists of 15 residues. The CDR3 sequence is CASSPRDMGTDTQYF. The CDR3 region has the DNA TGTGCCAGCAGTCCCAGGGATATGGGCACAGATACGCAGTATTTT.

The chain couples TRBV11-3 to TRBJ2-7, with 10 bases aligning to TRBD2. Trimming cost V 2 bases and J 5 bases; bases outside gene matches: 9. The CDR3 has 16 residues. Germline V gene lookup returns CDR1 SGHNT and CDR2 YENEEA. CDR3 in DNA: TGTGCCAGCAGCTTACTAGCGGGAGCACGGTGGGACGAGCAGTACTTC. Protein: CASSLLAGARWDEQYF.

The chain links TRBV7-9 to TRBJ2-5; tentatively, D is TRBD2 (6 bases). The CDR3 consists of 15 residues. Germline-derived CDR1 and CDR2 are SEHNR and FQNEAQ (reference sequence). Trimming removed 0 bases from V and 4 bases from J, with 12 bases in between. DNA of the CDR3: TGTGCCAGCAGCTTAGCGGGGCAGGGAGGAGAGACCCAGTACTTC. Translating gives CASSLAGQGGETQYF.

V gene TRBV27 combines with J gene TRBJ2-7; TRBD1 might be the D (5 bases). V lost 1 base, J lost 4 bases, and 11 bases lay in between. The CDR3 has 14 residues. Looked up from germline, CDR1 is MNHEY and CDR2 is SMNVEV (reference sequence). CDR3 residues: CASSLWQGPYEQYF. The CDR3 DNA reads TGTGCCAGCAGTTTATGGCAGGGCCCTTACGAGCAGTACTTC.

The chain joins TRBV18 to TRBJ2-2; 10 bases agree with TRBD1. V dropped 3 bases and J dropped 6; count of bases not matched to a gene: 7. Per germline, CDR1 KGHSH and CDR2 LQKENI. The CDR3 has 16 amino acids. The CDR3 sequence: CASSPSGTGAAGELFF. Here the CDR3 DNA reads TGTGCCAGCTCACCCTCAGGGACAGGGGCTGCCGGGGAGCTGTTTTTT.

This chain links TRBV5-4 with TRBJ1-4; D might be TRBD1 (5 bases). The CDR3 is 14 residues long. The V end was cut by 0 bases, the J end by 3 bases, with 6 bases between. Germline values: CDR1 SGHNT, CDR2 YYREEE (reference sequence). DNA for the CDR3: TGTGCCAGCAGCTTGGCAGGGTCTAATGAAAAACTGTTTTTT. Protein product: CASSLAGSNEKLFF. Complete variable domain (other parts from reference TRBV5-4 and TRBJ1-4): ETGVTQSPTHLIKTRGQQVTLRCSSQSGHNTVSWYQQALGQGPQFIFQYYREEENGRGNFPPRFSGLQFPNYSSELNVNALELDDSALYLCASSLAGSNEKLFFGSGTQLSVL.

This chain uses TRBV11-2 with TRBJ2-1; 7 nucleotides align to TRBD1. J gave up 0 bases and V 5 bases, and 7 bases lay outside the gene matches. Germline V CDR1 and CDR2: SGHAT, FQNNGV. The CDR3 consists of 16 residues. Here the CDR3 DNA reads TGTGCCAGCAGCATAGGGGGCGCCTTCTCCTACAATGAGCAGTTCTTC. Protein product: CASSIGGAFSYNEQFF.

The table lists this clone with a count of one. This chain uses TRBV7-6 with TRBJ2-5; TRBD2 agrees at 8 bases. Germline V gene lookup returns CDR1 SGHVS and CDR2 FNYEAQ. V trimming: 6 bases; J trimming: 2 bases; junction bases outside the gene matches: 11. The CDR3 runs to 16 residues. The CDR3 region is CASSLQTGGWQETQYF. CDR3 sequence (DNA): TGTGCCAGCAGTCTCCAGACGGGGGGGTGGCAAGAGACCCAGTACTTC.

The chain carries TRBV3-1 (or the pseudogene TRBV3-2) and TRBJ2-5; a weak D match, TRBD1 (6 bases). CDR1 and CDR2 (germline): LGHDT, YNNKEL (reference sequence). The CDR3 loop spans 15 amino acids. Trimming removed 5 bases at V and 5 bases at J, with 18 bases between. The CDR3 spells CASSAQGHNRETQYF. The CDR3 DNA is TGTGCCAGCAGCGCCCAGGGACACAACCGGGAGACCCAGTACTTC.